The 2 T cell receptor beta chains given below trace back to one sample, sequenced in a study of response to subunit inactivated influenza vaccine. From the RT-PCR reads, TCRdb called clonotypes with MiXCR, one entry per CDR3 protein. Of roughly 570,000 distinct CDR3 sequences listed, approximately 13% were seen once; the top ten hold around 13%. Source: PBMCs from blood, taken about 40 days after vaccination. The receptors stem from a man between 50 and 59 years old who received an inactivated influenza vaccine.

The chain recombines TRBV4-2 with TRBJ1-1, with D possibly TRBD1 on 6 matching bases. Germline V CDR1 and CDR2: LGHNA, YNFKEQ. The CDR3 is 12 amino acids. V shed 5 bases and J shed 7 bases, with 11 bases lying between them. CDR3: CASSTGAIEAFF. The CDR3 DNA follows: TGTGCCAGCAGCACGGGGGCTATTGAAGCTTTCTTT.

The chain has TRBV11-1 and TRBJ2-7; D unclear. Trimming left V 1 base short and J 0 bases short, with 19 bases between. Germline lookup yields CDR1 SGHAT and CDR2 FQDESV (reference sequence). The CDR3 is 18 residues long. The CDR3 reads CASSLGGPQLPHSYEQYF. The CDR3 coding sequence is TGTGCCAGCAGCTTAGGCGGACCCCAGCTCCCGCACTCCTACGAGCAGTACTTC.